One sample yielded the 24 T cell receptor beta chains listed below, sequenced in a study of T cell changes during pregnancy in multiple sclerosis (dated by TCRdb to the late 2010s). Receptor amplification or capture employed the immunoSEQ multiplex PCR assay. Held by TCRdb, this immuneACCESS table contains in-frame sequences only and omits some clones. Under half of the omission traces to an unresolved V gene where checked; the cause of the rest is unknown. The sample includes under 130,000 clones, with around 91% observed a single time. Of the sample, 0.75% to 0.95% falls within the top ten clones. Sample: peripheral blood, taken after pregnancy. These receptors all come from a female donor with multiple sclerosis, enrolled in a pregnancy study.

The rearrangement links TRBV6-6 to TRBJ2-7; the match to TRBD1 covers 7 bases. The CDR3 consists of 15 residues. Germline V gene sequence: CDR1 MNHNY, CDR2 SVGAGI (reference sequence). V lost 6 bases and J lost 6; bases outside the gene matches: 14. The CDR3 bases are TGTGCCAGCAGCCCCTCAGCCGGGACAGTAAGCGAGCAGTACTTC. This sequence encodes CASSPSAGTVSEQYF.

The chain uses TRBV9 and TRBJ2-7; D is possibly TRBD2 (6 bases). The CDR3 runs 13 residues. V lost 3 bases, J lost 4 bases, and 11 bases lay in between. CDR1 is SGDLS, CDR2 YYNGEE, per germline. In DNA form, the CDR3 reads TGTGCCAGCAGCGCCGGAGGGGATTACGAGCAGTACTTC. It encodes CASSAGGDYEQYF.

This clone is a singleton in its sample. The V call is TRBV13, the J call TRBJ1-1; 7 bases align to TRBD1. The trim removed 7 bases at V and 3 bases at J, leaving 11 bases unmatched. The CDR3 has 15 amino acids. The germline CDR1 and CDR2 sequences are PRHDT and FYEKMQ (reference sequence). The CDR3 loop is CASILLGRGDTEAFF. The CDR3 DNA follows: TGTGCCAGCATCCTTCTGGGCAGGGGGGACACTGAAGCTTTCTTT.

The chain employs TRBV29-1 and TRBJ2-7, with TRBD1 matching 7 bases. The germline V gene encodes CDR1 SQVTM and CDR2 ANQGSEA. Trimming cost V 6 bases and J 7 bases; bases outside gene matches: 9. This CDR3 is built from 12 residues. The CDR3 sequence is CSVPGQRGEQYF. The DNA of the CDR3 is TGCAGCGTCCCGGGACAGCGAGGGGAGCAGTACTTC.

The rearrangement joins TRBV27 to TRBJ2-7; 9 bases match TRBD2. Trimming at V came to 3 bases and at J to 6 bases, leaving 9 bases not matched to a gene. The CDR3 extends over 15 amino acids. Germline CDR1 is MNHEY and CDR2 is SMNVEV (reference sequence). The CDR3 here is CASSFRGLAVSEQYF. CDR3 DNA sequence: TGTGCCAGCAGTTTTAGGGGACTAGCTGTCTCCGAGCAGTACTTC.

The chain couples TRBV9 to TRBJ2-3; 9 bases line up with TRBD1. V dropped 4 bases and J dropped 2; count of bases not matched to a gene: 8. The CDR3 has 16 residues. Germline lookup yields CDR1 SGDLS and CDR2 YYNGEE. In nucleotides, the CDR3 is TGTGCCAGCAGCAGTACCGGGACAGGGAACACAGATACGCAGTATTTT. Encoded protein: CASSSTGTGNTDTQYF. The complete variable domain, with remaining parts taken from reference TRBV9 and TRBJ2-3, reads DSGVTQTPKHLITATGQRVTLRCSPRSGDLSVYWYQQSLDQGLQFLIQYYNGEERAKGNILERFSAQQFPDLHSELNLSSLELGDSALYFCASSSTGTGNTDTQYFGPGTRLTVL.

V gene TRBV18 combines with J gene TRBJ2-4, with TRBD2 matching 8 bases. This CDR3 spans 16 amino acids. Germline trimming cut 2 bases from V and 0 bases from J; bases unmatched to any gene: 3. Germline V lookup: CDR1 KGHSH, CDR2 LQKENI. The CDR3: CASSPTGGVAKNIQYF. The CDR3 coding sequence is TGTGCCAGCTCACCAACGGGGGGGGTAGCCAAAAACATTCAGTACTTC.

DNA of the CDR3: TGCGCCAGCAGCTTAGGAGGGATTCGGAACGAGCAGTACTTC. Amino acids: CASSLGGIRNEQYF. The gene calls are TRBV5-1 and TRBJ2-7, with D possibly matching TRBD2 (6 bases). V lost 2 bases to trimming and J lost 5 bases, with 14 bases between them. The CDR3 has 14 amino acids. Germline V gene lookup returns CDR1 SGHRS and CDR2 YFSETQ.

This chain links TRBV2 with TRBJ2-3, with D unresolved. V was cut by 4 bases and J by 0 bases, with 8 bases left in between. The CDR3 runs 14 residues. Germline V gene sequence: CDR1 SNHLY, CDR2 FYNNEI. The CDR3 DNA follows: TGTGCCAGCAGTGGGGCGAGAAGCACAGATACGCAGTATTTT. Translation gives CASSGARSTDTQYF.

V usage is TRBV11-1 and J usage is TRBJ1-1, with D maybe TRBD1 (6 bases). Trimming took off 0 bases at V and 5 bases at J, with 13 bases between the two ends. Germline CDR1 is SGHAT and CDR2 is FQDESV (reference sequence). The CDR3 contains 15 residues. CDR3 protein: CASSLARGARTEAFF. The CDR3 bases are TGTGCCAGCAGCTTAGCGCGGGGGGCGCGGACTGAAGCTTTCTTT. The variable domain in full, completed from reference TRBV11-1 and TRBJ1-1, reads EAEVAQSPRYKITEKSQAVAFWCDPISGHATLYWYRQILGQGPELLVQFQDESVVDDSQLPKDRFSAERLKGVDSTLKIQPAELGDSAMYLCASSLARGARTEAFFGQGTRLTVV.

The CDR3 spells CASSIRQGPYEQYF. The CDR3 DNA reads as TGTGCCAGCAGCATAAGACAGGGACCCTACGAGCAGTACTTC. The V and J genes are TRBV14 and TRBJ2-7; 7 bases line up with TRBD1. There are 14 residues in the CDR3. Trimming took 5 bases from V and 2 from J; bases not matched to a gene: 6. Germline V gene sequence: CDR1 SGHDN, CDR2 FVKESK.

This rearrangement joins TRBV19 to TRBJ1-1, with TRBD1 identical over 8 bases. From germline, CDR1 is LNHDA and CDR2 SQIVND (reference sequence). The CDR3 totals 13 residues. Trimming cost V 8 bases and J 5 bases; bases outside gene matches: 7. For the CDR3, the DNA is TGTGCCAGTGCACAGGGGGTAACGACTGAAGCTTTCTTT. Protein product: CASAQGVTTEAFF.

The chain is built from TRBV10-1 and TRBJ2-7, with 8 bases identical to TRBD1. Losses at the gene ends were 6 bases for V and 6 bases for J; bases not matched to a gene: 4. The CDR3 loop spans 12 amino acids. From germline, CDR1 is WNHNN and CDR2 SYGVQD (reference sequence). The CDR3 DNA reads TGCGCCAGCAGCGGTACAGGGGGCGAGCAGTACTTC. This sequence encodes CASSGTGGEQYF.

The chain has TRBV7-6 and TRBJ2-3; 15 bases agree with TRBD2. Germline V lookup: CDR1 SGHVS, CDR2 FNYEAQ. V was pared by 1 base and J by 1 base, with 6 bases of the junction left unmatched. The CDR3 is made up of 19 amino acids. For the CDR3, the DNA is TGTGCCAGCAGCTTAGAGGGGACTAGCGGGGGGATAGGCACAGATACGCAGTATTTT. Its protein is CASSLEGTSGGIGTDTQYF.

This clone appeared once. The chain joins TRBV28 to TRBJ2-7; D is perhaps TRBD1 (6 bases). The CDR3 is made up of 15 amino acids. The V and J ends lost 3 bases and 6 bases respectively, with 18 bases between them. Germline CDR1 and CDR2: MDHEN and SYDVKM. The CDR3 reads CASSLGGSIRGEQYF. In DNA form, the CDR3 reads TGTGCCAGCAGTTTGGGTGGGAGCATCAGGGGCGAGCAGTACTTC.

This chain links TRBV28 with TRBJ2-5; tentative D call: TRBD1 (5 bases). Germline assignment: CDR1 MDHEN and CDR2 SYDVKM. This CDR3 region has 14 residues. V lost 5 bases and J 5 bases, leaving 15 bases between the germline ends. The CDR3 spells CASSTTRVMETQYF. The CDR3 DNA reads as TGTGCCAGCAGTACTACCAGGGTCATGGAGACCCAGTACTTC.

V usage is TRBV2 and J usage is TRBJ2-1, with TRBD2 matching over 11 bases. CDR3 size: 14 residues. CDR1 and CDR2 from the germline V gene are SNHLY and FYNNEI. V lost 8 bases and J lost 9; bases outside the gene matches: 9. The CDR3 protein is CASRSGGALGEQFF. CDR3 sequence (DNA): TGTGCCAGCCGTAGCGGGGGGGCCTTGGGTGAGCAGTTCTTC.

This sequence joins TRBV7-2 and TRBJ1-1; no definite D call. The CDR3 is 15 amino acids. V lost 5 bases and J 3 bases, leaving 16 bases between the germline ends. Germline V CDR1 and CDR2: SGHTA, FQGNSA. CDR3: CASSIDRRRYTEAFF. The CDR3 DNA is TGTGCCAGCAGCATTGACCGGAGGAGATACACTGAAGCTTTCTTT. The full variable domain, rest sourced from reference TRBV7-2 and TRBJ1-1, is GAGVSQSPSNKVTEKGKDVELRCDPISGHTALYWYRQSLGQGLEFLIYFQGNSAPDKSGLPSDRFSAERTGGSVSTLTIQRTQQEDSAVYLCASSIDRRRYTEAFFGQGTRLTVV.

V and J are TRBV27 and TRBJ1-2; 8 nucleotides align to TRBD1. Unmatched junction bases numbered 1, after V lost 6 bases and J lost 1 base. The CDR3 extends over 13 amino acids. Germline lookup yields CDR1 MNHEY and CDR2 SMNVEV (reference sequence). The CDR3 protein is CASRTGDNYGYTF. CDR3 bases: TGTGCCAGCAGGACAGGGGATAACTATGGCTACACCTTC.

The chain links TRBV27 to TRBJ2-7; 8 bases map to TRBD1. The CDR3 is 13 amino acids. The germline V gene has CDR1 MNHEY and CDR2 SMNVEV (reference sequence). V trimming: 8 bases; J trimming: 10 bases; junction bases outside the gene matches: 13. CDR3 amino acids: CASAGTGSRGQYF. DNA of the CDR3: TGTGCCAGCGCCGGGACAGGTTCGAGAGGACAGTACTTC.

The J gene is TRBJ2-7, the V gene TRBV5-4; 11 bases line up with TRBD2. This CDR3 comprises 17 residues. Trimming at V came to 3 bases and at J to 0 bases, leaving 8 bases not matched to a gene. Per the germline V gene, CDR1 is SGHNT and CDR2 is YYREEE (reference sequence). CDR3 protein: CASSWDLAGGGSYEQYF. The CDR3 nucleotides are TGTGCCAGCAGCTGGGATTTAGCGGGGGGGGGCTCCTACGAGCAGTACTTC.

The rearrangement uses TRBV5-1 and TRBJ1-6; D not certain. The V end lost 0 bases, the J end lost 14 bases, and 15 bases lay between the germline ends. Germline V CDR1 and CDR2: SGHRS, YFSETQ. CDR3 length: 14 residues. The DNA of the CDR3 is TGCGCCAGCAGCTTGGCCGGGAGGGATGAGTCCCTCCACTTT. Its protein is CASSLAGRDESLHF. The whole variable domain, filled in from reference TRBV5-1 and TRBJ1-6, reads KAGVTQTPRYLIKTRGQQVTLSCSPISGHRSVSWYQQTPGQGLQFLFEYFSETQRNKGNFPGRFSGRQFSNSRSEMNVSTLELGDSALYLCASSLAGRDESLHFGNGTRLTVT.

This chain joins TRBV5-8 and TRBJ1-2, with 7 bases fitting TRBD1. Germline CDR1 is SGHTS and CDR2 is YDEGEE. The CDR3 spans 17 residues. The trim removed 4 bases at V and 3 bases at J, leaving 15 bases unmatched. CDR3 DNA: TGTGCCAGCAGCCTTCTTGGGACAGTATCATATGACTATGGCTACACCTTC. Its translation: CASSLLGTVSYDYGYTF.

The chain combines TRBV4-1 with TRBJ2-1, with a tentative D call TRBD2 (5 bases). The CDR3 has 12 residues. Deletions cut 3 bases from V and 9 bases from J, with 9 bases between. From germline, CDR1 is MGHRA and CDR2 YSYEKL. The CDR3 loop reads CASSHDEGEQFF. Written as DNA, the CDR3 is TGCGCCAGCAGCCATGACGAGGGTGAGCAGTTCTTC.